The next 26 T cell receptor beta chains were all read from a single sample in a study of T cell repertoires in cytomegalovirus infection (dated by TCRdb to about 2019). Sample treatment or condition, as interpreted from the label and publication: in vitro stimulation with specific CMV peptide epitopes to enrich CMV-specific T cells. TCRdb names Illumina HiSeq 1500 as the instrument used. Through fastp at Q25 and MiXCR, TCRdb rebuilt clones from the public reads, retaining in-frame beta chains. Duplicate CDR3 protein sequences are folded into a single record with the most common DNA and genes. The sample contains 800,000 to 950,000 distinct CDR3 sequences, approximately 29% of them found a single time. The ten biggest clones cover around an eighth of the sample. These TCRs are of unknown antigen specificity. Here the sequenced sample was cultured CD8+ T cells from PBMCs, taken from culture after CMV antigen stimulation. Receptor source: a human donor in good health (CMV status not recorded). Some clones in this sample may be carry-over from other donors' samples.

The genes are TRBV10-2 and TRBJ1-2; D may be TRBD1 (6 bases). The CDR3 is made up of 16 amino acids. Germline loops: CDR1 WSHSY, CDR2 SAAADI. V was cut by 2 bases and J by 8 bases, with 21 bases left in between. CDR3 protein: CASSEPMEQGFGGYTF. The CDR3 DNA follows: TGCGCCAGCAGTGAGCCGATGGAACAGGGTTTTGGCGGCTACACCTTC.

The gene calls are TRBV6-2 or TRBV6-3 and TRBJ2-7; the D gene could be TRBD1 or TRBD2 (5 bases each). Per the germline V gene, CDR1 is MNHEY and CDR2 is SVGEGT. The germline V and J ends were trimmed by 7 bases and 5 bases, with 18 bases remaining between them. The CDR3 extends over 14 amino acids. CDR3 DNA: TGTGCCAGCATTGACCCAGGGACCGGTGACGAGCAGTACGTC. This translates into CASIDPGTGDEQYV.

The V call is TRBV6-6, the J call TRBJ2-1; 9 nucleotides match TRBD1. The junction had 8 bases not matched to a gene; V was cut back by 1 base and J by 7 bases. This CDR3 contains 16 residues. Germline CDR1 is MNHNY and CDR2 is SVGAGI (reference sequence). The CDR3 region has the DNA TGTGCCAGCAGTTACTTCCTGGGACAGGGTGTGAATGAGCAGTTCTTC. As protein: CASSYFLGQGVNEQFF.

This clonotype was detected a few times. The J gene is TRBJ2-1, the V gene TRBV18, with D possibly TRBD1 on 6 matching bases. Trimming shortened V by 0 bases and J by 8 bases, and 14 bases separated the two germline ends. The CDR3 spans 15 residues. In germline, CDR1 is KGHSH, CDR2 LQKENI. CDR3 residues: CASSPPDRSADEQFF. CDR3 nucleotide sequence: TGTGCCAGCTCACCACCCGACAGGTCCGCGGATGAGCAGTTCTTC.

This chain uses TRBV19 with TRBJ1-2; D is unclear. The V gene's germline CDR1 is LNHDA and CDR2 SQIVND (reference sequence). The CDR3 contains 14 residues. With 3 bases removed from V and 2 bases from J, the gap between germline ends came to 10 bases. As DNA, the CDR3 is TGTGCCAGTAGTATTGGACCAGGAAACTATGGCTACACCTTC. This encodes CASSIGPGNYGYTF.

Ten or more counts support this clonotype. The J gene is TRBJ2-1, the V gene TRBV11-1; TRBD1 might be the D (6 bases). This CDR3 is built from 14 residues. Germline V lookup: CDR1 SGHAT, CDR2 FQDESV (reference sequence). V was shortened by 5 bases and J by 4 bases, with 12 bases between the two germline ends. DNA for the CDR3: TGTGCCAGCAGCATCGGACAGTATTACAATGAGCAGTTCTTC. As protein: CASSIGQYYNEQFF.

CDR3 amino acids: CASSPAGQPYNEQFF. CDR3 sequence (DNA): TGTGCCAGCAGCCCCGCGGGGCAGCCGTACAATGAGCAGTTCTTC. The V call is TRBV6-5, the J call TRBJ2-1, with TRBD2 as a possible D gene (6 bases). The CDR3 extends over 15 amino acids. Trimming removed 6 bases from V and 4 bases from J, with 16 bases in between. Germline V gene sequence: CDR1 MNHEY, CDR2 SVGAGI.

The gene calls are TRBV7-9 and TRBJ2-5; 7 bases map to TRBD2. V gave up 1 base and J gave up 4 bases; unmatched junction bases: 6. The CDR3 is made up of 15 amino acids. Germline V gene lookup returns CDR1 SEHNR and CDR2 FQNEAQ (reference sequence). CDR3 residues: CASSLEFSGVETQYF. Here the CDR3 DNA reads TGTGCCAGCAGCTTAGAATTCAGCGGGGTAGAGACCCAGTACTTC.

The V gene is TRBV12-3 or TRBV12-4, the J gene TRBJ1-1, with 7 bases matching TRBD1. The CDR3 runs 15 residues. The trim removed 6 bases at V and 3 bases at J, leaving 10 bases unmatched. The CDR3, as DNA: TGTGCCAGCAGCCACGAGGGGGCGCAGGACACTGAAGCTTTCTTT. Translation: CASSHEGAQDTEAFF.

J is TRBJ1-2 and V is TRBV6-2 or TRBV6-3; D is unresolved. Trimming took off 9 bases at V and 8 bases at J, with 10 bases between the two ends. Germline V gene lookup returns CDR1 MNHEY and CDR2 SVGEGT. The CDR3 contains 10 residues. This CDR3 reads CASEGVGYTF. The CDR3, as DNA: TGTGCCAGTGAGGGAGTCGGCTACACCTTC.

J is TRBJ1-1 and V is TRBV29-1; no reliable D call. Looked up from germline, CDR1 is SQVTM and CDR2 is ANQGSEA. V gave up 2 bases and J gave up 11 bases, with 15 bases separating them. The CDR3 has 12 residues. CDR3 coding DNA: TGCAGCGTTGAATTACGGACCCGGAGGGCTTTCTTT. It codes for CSVELRTRRAFF.

The chain's CDR3 is CASSQLGTYEQYV. The DNA of the CDR3 is TGTGCCAGCAGCCAATTGGGCACCTACGAGCAGTACGTC. The genes are TRBV3-1 and TRBJ2-7; D unclear. The CDR3 contains 13 residues. Germline CDR1 reads LGHDT; CDR2 reads YNNKEL (reference sequence). V dropped 2 bases and J dropped 2 bases, with 7 bases sitting between them.

The chain combines TRBV6-5 with TRBJ2-1, with 8 bases fitting TRBD1. The V gene's germline CDR1 is MNHEY and CDR2 SVGAGI. The CDR3 sequence is 15 residues long. Trimming removed 5 bases from V and 6 bases from J; junction bases left unmatched: 9. The CDR3 bases are TGTGCCAGCAGTCACAGGACAGGGATTAGCAATGAGCAGTTCTTC. This sequence encodes CASSHRTGISNEQFF.

The chain recombines TRBV20-1 with TRBJ1-4; D remains ambiguous. CDR3 length: 16 residues. In germline, CDR1 is DFQATT, CDR2 SNEGSKA (reference sequence). The V gene lost 1 base and the J gene lost 3 bases, with 15 bases spanning the gap. The CDR3 region is CSARVSLLRANEKLFF. DNA for the CDR3: TGCAGTGCTAGAGTGAGCCTCCTGAGGGCTAATGAAAAACTGTTTTTT.

This clonotype was observed many times. J is TRBJ2-3 and V is TRBV7-2; D is undetermined. The germline CDR1 and CDR2 sequences are SGHTA and FQGNSA. Trimming cost V 0 bases and J 5 bases, with 9 bases left between them. CDR3 length equals 14 residues. The chain's CDR3 is CASSLASLIDTQYF. DNA for the CDR3: TGTGCCAGCAGCTTAGCGAGCCTGATAGATACGCAGTATTTT.

This clonotype was seen ten or more times. The chain uses TRBV7-8 and TRBJ2-3, with 8 bases that match TRBD2. This CDR3 spans 17 amino acids. V shed 1 base and J 0 bases; nucleotides not matched to a gene: 6. Germline V gives CDR1 SGHVS, CDR2 FQNEAQ. As DNA, the CDR3 is TGTGCCAGCAGCTTAGTGACCGGACTAGCTAGCACAGATACGCAGTATTTT. Its protein is CASSLVTGLASTDTQYF.

This clonotype appeared a few times. The chain recombines TRBV7-9 with TRBJ1-5; 8 bases are a match to TRBD1. Trimming cost V 2 bases and J 2 bases; bases outside gene matches: 11. This CDR3 is 18 amino acids long. In germline, CDR1 is SEHNR, CDR2 FQNEAQ (reference sequence). The CDR3 DNA reads TGTGCCAGCAGCTTATTTCCAGACACACAGGGGGGCAATCAGCCCCAGCATTTT. Translation: CASSLFPDTQGGNQPQHF.

This clonotype showed up just a few times. The chain has TRBV27 and TRBJ2-3, with 7 bases that match TRBD1. Germline trimming cut 4 bases from V and 2 bases from J; bases unmatched to any gene: 6. This CDR3 is built from 15 residues. CDR1 is MNHEY, CDR2 SMNVEV, per germline (reference sequence). Here the CDR3 DNA reads TGTGCCAGCAGTTCCCCGGGACAGTACACAGATACGCAGTATTTT. Encoded protein: CASSSPGQYTDTQYF.

This clonotype was seen more than once but under ten times. The J gene is TRBJ2-6, the V gene TRBV2; D is possibly TRBD1 or TRBD2 (5 bases each). V lost 5 bases and J lost 1, with 15 bases in between. Germline V gene lookup returns CDR1 SNHLY and CDR2 FYNNEI. The CDR3 contains 17 residues. The CDR3: CASSYSGTDSGANVLTF. The CDR3 nucleotides read TGTGCCAGCAGTTACTCGGGGACCGATTCTGGGGCCAACGTCCTGACTTTC.

This clonotype was detected only a few times. CDR3: CASSRDEGFEAFF. CDR3 nucleotides: TGCGCCAGCAGCAGGGACGAGGGTTTTGAAGCTTTCTTT. This rearrangement joins TRBV4-1 to TRBJ1-1, with D possibly being TRBD1 (5 bases). Trimming took 5 bases from V and 7 from J, leaving 14 bases between them. The CDR3 is 13 amino acids. Germline CDR1 is MGHRA and CDR2 is YSYEKL.

The chain carries TRBV19 and TRBJ1-1; no definite D call. The CDR3 spans 17 residues. The V and J ends lost 5 bases and 3 bases respectively, with 22 bases between them. Germline CDR1 LNHDA, CDR2 SQIVND (reference sequence). The CDR3 here is CASSLRKVRVEDTEAFF. CDR3 DNA: TGTGCCAGTAGTCTTAGAAAAGTTAGGGTCGAAGACACTGAAGCTTTCTTT.

The chain employs TRBV5-6 and TRBJ2-1; D may be TRBD1 (6 bases). The CDR3 covers 14 residues. Trimming removed 4 bases at V and 4 bases at J, with 12 bases between. CDR1 is SGHDT, CDR2 YYEEEE, per germline. CDR3 DNA sequence: TGTGCCAGCAGCGCTACGGACAGTTACAATGAGCAGTTCTTC. This encodes CASSATDSYNEQFF.

This clonotype has a handful of counts. V usage is TRBV7-2 and J usage is TRBJ1-5; D perhaps matches TRBD1 (5 bases). The CDR3 covers 15 residues. The germline V gene has CDR1 SGHTA and CDR2 FQGNSA. V lost 5 bases and J lost 3, with 14 bases in between. The CDR3 coding sequence is TGTGCCAGCAGCCCGGGATGGGGCTCCAATCAGCCCCAGCATTTT. Protein: CASSPGWGSNQPQHF.

This clonotype was recorded a few times. V and J are TRBV7-9 and TRBJ1-2, with TRBD1 matching 9 bases. V lost 5 bases, J lost 3 bases, and 13 bases stayed unmatched. The CDR3 contains 17 residues. The germline V gene has CDR1 SEHNR and CDR2 FQNEAQ (reference sequence). This CDR3 is CASSAAGTGPDDYGYTF. The CDR3 DNA is TGTGCCAGCAGCGCGGCCGGGACAGGGCCCGATGACTATGGCTACACCTTC.

In this sample, this clonotype turned up a few times. The chain carries TRBV6-2 or TRBV6-3 and TRBJ2-7; a weak D match, TRBD1 (6 bases). The CDR3 is 14 amino acids. V dropped 8 bases and J dropped 4 bases, with 18 bases sitting between them. CDR1 MNHEY and CDR2 SVGEGT come from the germline V gene. Here the CDR3 reads CASGLSRDMYEQYV. CDR3 DNA: TGTGCCAGCGGACTCTCACGGGACATGTACGAGCAGTACGTC.

This clonotype came up a few times. The rearrangement uses TRBV25-1 and TRBJ2-3, with TRBD2 identical over 10 bases. V was pared by 4 bases and J by 9 bases, with 7 bases of the junction left unmatched. Looked up from germline, CDR1 is MGHDK and CDR2 is SYGVNS. This CDR3 is 14 amino acids long. CDR3 amino acids: CASSVSSGGATQYF. In DNA, the CDR3 is TGTGCCAGCAGTGTCAGCAGCGGGGGGGCAACGCAGTATTTT.